One sample yielded the 10 T cell receptor beta chains listed below, sequenced in a study of control samples from healthy donors and cancer patients. Some clones are missing from TCRdb's copy, which holds only in-frame ones; the method was immunoSEQ multiplex PCR. The top ten hold around 1.4% of the sample, which has about 86,000 clones, more than 85% seen once. The specimen was blood. The receptors here all came from a woman in her twenties or thirties in good health.

The CDR3 here is CASSFGSNTEAFF. In DNA form, the CDR3 reads TGTGCCAGCAGCTTTGGGAGCAACACTGAAGCTTTCTTT. V gene TRBV25-1 combines with J gene TRBJ1-1; unclear D gene. CDR3 length: 13 residues. The V end was cut by 6 bases, the J end by 2 bases, with 10 bases between. Germline values: CDR1 MGHDK, CDR2 SYGVNS.

CDR3 loop: CASRQSSNEQFF. The CDR3 region has the DNA TGTGCCAGCAGACAATCCAGTAATGAGCAGTTCTTC. The chain combines TRBV12-3 or TRBV12-4 with TRBJ2-1, with D hard to call. The CDR3 extends over 12 amino acids. The germline V and J ends were trimmed by 6 bases and 7 bases, with 10 bases remaining between them.

The rearrangement uses TRBV6-5 and TRBJ2-1; D remains ambiguous. The CDR3 loop spans 13 amino acids. Germline loops: CDR1 MNHEY, CDR2 SVGAGI. V was shortened by 8 bases and J by 0 bases, with 8 bases between the two germline ends. This CDR3 reads CASGPFSYNEQFF. As DNA, the CDR3 is TGTGCCAGCGGGCCATTCTCCTACAATGAGCAGTTCTTC.

The sample holds one count of this clone. The chain couples TRBV6-6 to TRBJ1-5; D is unresolved. The CDR3 is 13 amino acids. V shed 6 bases and J shed 5 bases, with 11 bases lying between them. Per germline, CDR1 MNHNY and CDR2 SVGAGI (reference sequence). Written as DNA, the CDR3 is TGTGCCAGCAGCAACCGGGCCCATCAGCCCCAGCATTTT. Its protein is CASSNRAHQPQHF.

The chain combines TRBV18 with TRBJ2-1; D is uncertain. The ends were cut back, 4 bases at V and 5 bases at J, with 12 bases in the middle. The germline CDR1 and CDR2 sequences are KGHSH and LQKENI. The CDR3 covers 14 residues. The CDR3 here is CASSRGDGNNEQFF. The DNA of the CDR3 is TGTGCCAGCTCACGCGGTGACGGAAACAATGAGCAGTTCTTC.

The rearrangement joins TRBV10-3 to TRBJ1-5; D is perhaps TRBD1 (5 bases). The CDR3 covers 15 residues. CDR1 and CDR2 from the germline V gene are ENHRY and SYGVKD. The V end lost 5 bases, the J end lost 4 bases, and 15 bases lay between the germline ends. The CDR3 reads CAISSSRDANQPQHF. CDR3 bases: TGTGCCATCAGTTCGAGCAGGGATGCAAATCAGCCCCAGCATTTT.

J is TRBJ1-2 and V is TRBV4-1; a weak D match, TRBD1 (6 bases). Per germline, CDR1 MGHRA and CDR2 YSYEKL. V lost 2 bases and J lost 5, with 18 bases in between. This CDR3 region has 16 residues. The CDR3 DNA is TGCGCCAGCAGCCAAAGAGCCGAACAGGGAGGGTATGGCTACACCTTC. Amino acid sequence: CASSQRAEQGGYGYTF.

The rearrangement links TRBV7-3 to TRBJ2-2; TRBD2 matches 9 bases. J gave up 3 bases and V 5 bases, and 16 bases lay outside the gene matches. The CDR3 has 19 residues. Germline V CDR1 and CDR2: SGHTA, FQGTGA. CDR3 in DNA: TGTGCCAGCAGCCCGCACCTTGACTTAGCGGGGGACTACACCGGGGAGCTGTTTTTT. Protein product: CASSPHLDLAGDYTGELFF.

This chain joins TRBV6-5 and TRBJ2-1; TRBD1 agrees at 8 bases. Germline V gives CDR1 MNHEY, CDR2 SVGAGI. The CDR3 loop spans 13 amino acids. Trimming took 1 base from V and 15 from J; bases not matched to a gene: 8. The CDR3 region is CASSYLTGEDRFF. The DNA for the CDR3 is TGTGCCAGCAGTTACTTGACAGGGGAGGATAGGTTCTTC.

This clone was detected once. The chain's CDR3 is CAISETGLYGYTF. The CDR3 DNA sequence: TGTGCCATCAGCGAGACAGGGCTCTATGGCTACACCTTC. The chain recombines TRBV10-3 with TRBJ1-2, with 7 bases that match TRBD1. Germline CDR1 reads ENHRY; CDR2 reads SYGVKD. J gave up 4 bases and V 6 bases, and 5 bases lay outside the gene matches. CDR3 length equals 13 residues.